The 11 T cell receptor beta chains below were found in one sample sequenced in a study of T cells in Graves' hyperthyroidism and ophthalmopathy (dated by TCRdb to the late 2010s). To prepare the library, multiplex PCR was applied. Sequencing was carried out with an Illumina HiSeq 2000. TCR beta CDR3 regions were amplified from RNA transcripts. The first round of RT-PCR for the TCR CDR3 was performed with the HTBI primer set and the Qiagen OneStep RT-PCR kit. TCRdb handled the public reads itself, with Q25 trimming in fastp and clone calling in MiXCR, and kept productive beta chains. Rows are combined by CDR3 protein, so each entry shows the most common genes and DNA. Counted in this sample were about half a million distinct CDR3 sequences; around 20% of them appeared once. The biggest ten clones account for over 45% of the sample. Sequencing input: blood. The origin of the receptors is a man aged 35-49 years with Graves' ophthalmopathy.

The chain joins TRBV6-1 to TRBJ1-1, with D unresolved. V was clipped by 6 bases and J by 3 bases, with 8 bases between them. The CDR3 loop spans 12 amino acids. Per germline, CDR1 MNHNS and CDR2 SASEGT. This chain's CDR3 is CASRRSDTEAFF. For the CDR3, the DNA is TGTGCCAGCAGGAGGAGTGACACTGAAGCTTTCTTT.

A note on this clonotype: A much larger clone differs by one base, so this may be a read error. The chain uses TRBV7-3 and TRBJ1-2; D possibly corresponds to TRBD1 (5 bases). The V gene lost 8 bases and the J gene lost 3 bases, with 13 bases spanning the gap. Per the germline V gene, CDR1 is SGHTA and CDR2 is FQGTGA. This CDR3 contains 13 residues. The CDR3 DNA is TGTGCCAGCGGCCCAGAGGGGCACTATGGCTACACCTTC. Residues: CASGPEGHYGYTF.

This clonotype was counted many times. The rearrangement joins TRBV3-1 to TRBJ1-1; D is perhaps TRBD1 (6 bases). The V end lost 0 bases, the J end lost 1 base, and 12 bases lay between the germline ends. The CDR3 has 16 amino acids. The V gene's germline CDR1 is LGHDT and CDR2 YNNKEL (reference sequence). Here the CDR3 reads CASSQDPTGRNTEAFF. The CDR3 bases are TGTGCCAGCAGCCAAGATCCGACAGGTAGGAACACTGAAGCTTTCTTT.

This clonotype was seen at least ten times. The J gene is TRBJ2-7, the V gene TRBV2, with D tentatively TRBD1 or TRBD2 (5 bases each). The V end was cut by 7 bases, the J end by 7 bases, with 14 bases between. Per germline, CDR1 SNHLY and CDR2 FYNNEI. The CDR3 length is 12 residues. As DNA, the CDR3 is TGTGCCAGCAATAAGGGACGTGGAGAGCAGTACTTC. It specifies CASNKGRGEQYF.

J is TRBJ1-2 and V is TRBV5-1; D not certain. This CDR3 spans 15 amino acids. Germline V gene sequence: CDR1 SGHRS, CDR2 YFSETQ. Trimming took 0 bases from V and 2 from J, leaving 11 bases between them. This chain's CDR3 is CASSLEEGSNYGYTF. DNA for the CDR3: TGCGCCAGCAGCTTGGAGGAGGGAAGCAACTATGGCTACACCTTC.

The table lists this clonotype with many counts. CDR3 nucleotide sequence: TGTGCCAGCAGTCCGACAGGGGGCTTCGGCAATCAGCCCCAGCATTTT. This encodes CASSPTGGFGNQPQHF. This chain links TRBV2 with TRBJ1-5, with TRBD1 matching 10 bases. The CDR3 spans 16 residues. V was clipped by 5 bases and J by 2 bases; unmatched bases: 6. From germline, CDR1 is SNHLY and CDR2 FYNNEI.

In its sample, this clonotype was seen many times. This chain joins TRBV6-1 and TRBJ1-1; D perhaps matches TRBD1 (6 bases). The CDR3 loop spans 11 amino acids. In germline, CDR1 is MNHNS, CDR2 SASEGT. Trimming left V 8 bases short and J 8 bases short, with 12 bases between. For the CDR3, the DNA is TGTGCCAGCGCTCGGACAGAAGAAGCTTTCTTT. This codes for CASARTEEAFF.

This clonotype occurred many times. The chain's CDR3 is CASSSGGRDQTQYF. The CDR3, as DNA: TGTGCCAGCAGTTCAGGCGGGAGGGATCAGACCCAGTACTTC. The rearrangement joins TRBV28 to TRBJ2-5; 9 nucleotides align to TRBD2. The CDR3 covers 14 residues. The V gene's germline CDR1 is MDHEN and CDR2 SYDVKM. The ends lost 4 bases at V and 6 bases at J; junction bases unmatched: 6. Full variable domain (rest looked up from reference TRBV28 and TRBJ2-5): DVKVTQSSRYLVKRTGEKVFLECVQDMDHENMFWYRQDPGLGLRLIYFSYDVKMKEKGDIPEGYSVSREKKERFSLILESASTNQTSMYLCASSSGGRDQTQYFGPGTRLLVL.

This clonotype has more than one count but fewer than ten. The V gene is TRBV5-1, the J gene TRBJ2-2; 13 bases map to TRBD2. The length of the CDR3 is 16 residues. The V and J ends lost 4 bases and 4 bases, in that order; junction bases with no gene match: 4. CDR1 and CDR2 from the germline V gene are SGHRS and YFSETQ. The CDR3 DNA sequence: TGCGCCAGCAGCGGTAGACTAGCGGGAGGCACCGGGGAGCTGTTTTTT. Its translation is CASSGRLAGGTGELFF.

This chain joins TRBV20-1 and TRBJ2-2; D is tentatively TRBD1 or TRBD2 (5 bases each). Germline loops: CDR1 DFQATT, CDR2 SNEGSKA (reference sequence). Trimming removed 5 bases from V and 3 bases from J, with 19 bases in between. The CDR3 covers 16 residues. The DNA of the CDR3 is TGCAGTGCTCGGGCCCCGCCGGGGCGGGACACCGGGGAGCTGTTTTTT. It translates to CSARAPPGRDTGELFF.

This sequence joins TRBV7-6 and TRBJ2-3; 10 bases line up with TRBD2. The germline CDR1 and CDR2 sequences are SGHVS and FNYEAQ. V lost 9 bases, J lost 3 bases, and 15 bases stayed unmatched. This CDR3 has 17 residues. The CDR3 bases are TGTGCCAGTCAGACTAGCGGGCCTCCTTTTCGGACAGATACGCAGTATTTT. As protein: CASQTSGPPFRTDTQYF.